This T cell receptor beta chain was found in a study of T cells in Graves' hyperthyroidism and ophthalmopathy (dated by TCRdb to between 2018 and 2020). Notes on the research overall: Peripheral blood samples were taken at the time of initial diagnosis, prior to any treatment. Following sampling, methimazole starting at 30 mg daily was given to hyperthyroidism patients, and high-dose intravenous methylprednisolone was given to ophthalmopathy patients. In about 6 Graves' hyperthyroidism patients, the study also compared T-cell repertoires from thyroid tissue with T-cell repertoires from blood. The roughly 90 discovery patients were divided at random into training and test sets in a 7:3 ratio. TCR Vbeta CDR3 sequencing of 120 to 150 peripheral blood samples (fewer than 45 ophthalmopathy, 70 to 85 hyperthyroidism and approximately 17 progressor patients) is reported in the paper. To identify distinguishing TCR V-J signatures, a discovery cohort of about 100 patients was used, comprising fewer than 45 with Graves' ophthalmopathy and some 57 with stable Graves' hyperthyroidism. An independent validation cohort of fewer than 20 hyperthyroidism patients and about 15 patients who later progressed to ophthalmopathy tested prospective prediction of ophthalmopathy. Study-wide conclusions, independent of this receptor: In cross-validation, a model built on a 13 V-J signature told ophthalmopathy apart from stable hyperthyroidism with just under 90% sensitivity and about 81% specificity, and in testing the same model reached 80%/75%. In validation, the model predicted progression to ophthalmopathy a median of around 6.5 months before onset, with approximately 68% sensitivity and roughly 72% specificity. Most expanded thyroid clonotypes (frequency above 0.001) were also detected in blood, a finding suggesting that blood repertoires may reflect thyroid immune responses. Sample size was not statistically predetermined, and investigators were not blinded to group allocation.

From the germline V gene, CDR1 is SGHDT and CDR2 is YYEEEE. Relative to germline, V is 3 bases shorter and J is 1 base shorter, with 11 bases between their ends. The CDR3 holds 16 amino acids from the cysteine to the phenylalanine. The read is trimmed to its CDR3 DNA, 48 bases read in frame from base 1. This clonotype has only a few counts. This clone's antigen is unknown. Nothing much larger sits one base from this clone, and base qualities are not available. The TCR beta CDR3 regions were amplified from the RNA transcripts. The first round of RT-PCR for the TCR CDR3 was performed with the HTBI primer set and the Qiagen OneStep RT-PCR kit. Libraries were constructed in a second round of multiplex PCR, after which size selection and purification were performed. Sequencing of the libraries was done on an Illumina HiSeq2000 using paired-end 100 bp reads. Per the source publication's procedure: SOAPnuke was used to process the raw data, with reads discarded if the reads contained adapters or uncalled bases, had a mean Phred below 15, or lacked an exact constant-primer or identifier match. COPE v1.2.5 was used to merge high-quality paired reads, and clonotypes were defined as unique nucleotide sequences. Clonotypes were aligned to IMGT TRBV, TRBD and TRBJ reference segments using MiTCR v1.1. The analysis was restricted to V-J combinations with a frequency above 0.0001, which together covered 99.2% of the repertoires. A TCS score was defined as the ratio between F50 (clonal expansion) and ExV (chaos), using BLOSUM62-based TCRdist between CDR3 peptides within each V-J. Welch's t-statistics and random forest reduced fewer than 600 V-J features to 13, which were used in a naive Bayes classifier (R e1071). The similarity between thyroid and blood repertoires was quantified using the Morisita-Horn index. Clones were called with MiXCR by TCRdb after fastp trimmed the public reads at Q25, and only in-frame beta chains were retained. Under each unique CDR3 protein, matching rows form one entry showing the most common genes and DNA. The V and J calls and clone size are TCRdb's, not the authors'. The table for this sample lists just under 750,000 distinct CDR3 sequences; roughly 32% of them were counted only once. The ten largest make up less than 40% of the sample.

A patient counted as having stable Graves' hyperthyroidism if no progression to ophthalmopathy occurred over 18 months of follow-up. Hyperthyroidism patients were newly diagnosed, with disease duration under 2 months, and aged 18 to 65 years. Any patient with an uncontrolled infection, another autoimmune disease, pregnancy or lactation was excluded. Diagnoses relied on clinical symptoms, serum thyroxine and TRAb, thyroid ultrasound and orbital computed tomography. PBMCs were separated from approximately 9.9 ml of fresh peripheral blood using Ficoll-Paque density gradient centrifugation. Trizol reagent was used to extract total RNA, and RNA quality was then checked on an Agilent 2100 Bioanalyzer.

This sequence originates from a middle-aged woman with Graves' hyperthyroidism. Material: blood. The chain uses TRBV5-6 and TRBJ2-6; a tentative D match to TRBD1 spans 5 bases. The sequenced DNA: TGTGCCAGCAGCTGGGTAGGGGTGTCTGGGGCCAACGTCCTGACTTTC. This translates into CASSWVGVSGANVLTF.